This passage covers 32 T cell receptor beta chains from one sample sequenced in a study of blood T cell repertoires in COVID-19. Assay: immunoSEQ multiplex PCR; the TCRdb copy retains only in-frame clones and omits some. Counted here are about 66,000 clones, around 89% occurring once; the ten biggest clones make up 6% to 7%. Source material: peripheral blood. The receptors come from a woman in her 70s with acute or convalescent COVID-19.

The chain has TRBV27 and TRBJ2-1; D may be TRBD2 (5 bases). With 6 bases removed from V and 3 bases from J, the gap between germline ends came to 12 bases. Germline V lookup: CDR1 MNHEY, CDR2 SMNVEV (reference sequence). The CDR3 has 14 residues. The CDR3 spells CASSRDRDYNEQFF. The CDR3 DNA reads as TGTGCCAGCAGCCGTGACCGGGACTACAATGAGCAGTTCTTC.

The chain couples TRBV29-1 to TRBJ2-7, with a possible D match to TRBD2 (5 bases). The CDR3 sequence is 11 residues long. The V and J ends lost 5 bases and 6 bases respectively, with 11 bases between them. CDR1 is SQVTM and CDR2 is ANQGSEA in the germline V gene. The CDR3 DNA sequence: TGCAGCGTTTTCGGCGGGCGCGAGCAGTACTTC. This codes for CSVFGGREQYF.

The rearrangement joins TRBV5-1 to TRBJ1-1; TRBD1 matches at 9 bases. V trimming: 1 base; J trimming: 4 bases; junction bases outside the gene matches: 5. The CDR3 runs 15 residues. Germline V lookup: CDR1 SGHRS, CDR2 YFSETQ. In DNA, the CDR3 is TGCGCCAGCAGCTTGAACAGGGGGCTGGGCACTGAAGCTTTCTTT. It codes for CASSLNRGLGTEAFF.

The chain recombines TRBV19 with TRBJ2-2, with 8 bases lining up with TRBD1. The germline V gene has CDR1 LNHDA and CDR2 SQIVND (reference sequence). CDR3 length: 14 amino acids. Trimming removed 8 bases from V and 1 base from J; junction bases left unmatched: 3. The CDR3 protein is CASRQGLNTGELFF. The CDR3, as DNA: TGTGCCAGTCGACAGGGGCTGAACACCGGGGAGCTGTTTTTT.

This rearrangement joins TRBV6-1 to TRBJ1-1; 7 nucleotides match TRBD1. The CDR3 is 14 residues long. The V gene's germline CDR1 is MNHNS and CDR2 SASEGT. Losses at the gene ends were 2 bases for V and 3 bases for J; bases not matched to a gene: 3. The CDR3 is CASSEMTGYTEAFF. The CDR3 DNA is TGTGCCAGCAGTGAAATGACAGGGTACACTGAAGCTTTCTTT.

The chain employs TRBV27 and TRBJ2-1, with a possible D match to TRBD2 (5 bases). V gave up 8 bases and J gave up 6 bases, with 17 bases separating them. Germline V gene lookup returns CDR1 MNHEY and CDR2 SMNVEV (reference sequence). There are 14 residues in the CDR3. The CDR3 DNA is TGTGCCAGCGAAGGGAGCTTAAGCCCCAATGAGCAGTTCTTC. It translates to CASEGSLSPNEQFF.

CDR3 sequence (DNA): TGTGCCAGCAATGTCGTTTTCGGGGAGCTGTTTTTT. Its protein product is CASNVVFGELFF. This chain links TRBV28 with TRBJ2-2, with unresolved D. This CDR3 has 12 amino acids. Deletions cut 7 bases from V and 7 bases from J, with 10 bases between. Germline V gives CDR1 MDHEN, CDR2 SYDVKM. Drawing the rest from reference TRBV28 and TRBJ2-2, the complete variable domain is DVKVTQSSRYLVKRTGEKVFLECVQDMDHENMFWYRQDPGLGLRLIYFSYDVKMKEKGDIPEGYSVSREKKERFSLILESASTNQTSMYLCASNVVFGELFFGEGSRLTVL.

The chain joins TRBV6-6 to TRBJ2-1, with TRBD1 identical over 7 bases. In germline, CDR1 is MNHNY, CDR2 SVGAGI (reference sequence). This CDR3 has 15 amino acids. J lost 10 bases, V lost 0 bases, and 9 bases had no gene match. CDR3 bases: TGTGCCAGCAGTTACTCGCTAGACAGGGATCGGGAGCAGTTCTTC. Translating it yields CASSYSLDRDREQFF.

The V and J genes are TRBV30 and TRBJ1-2; a possible D gene is TRBD1 (6 bases). This CDR3 has 11 residues. V was shortened by 3 bases and J by 5 bases, with 7 bases between the two germline ends. From germline, CDR1 is GTSNPN and CDR2 SVGIG (reference sequence). The CDR3: CAWSRGYGYTF. The CDR3 DNA reads as TGTGCCTGGAGCAGGGGATATGGCTACACCTTC.

This clone was picked up one time. The V call is TRBV2, the J call TRBJ1-2, with 7 positions matching TRBD1. Germline trimming cut 6 bases from V and 5 bases from J; bases unmatched to any gene: 9. This CDR3 comprises 14 residues. Per the germline V gene, CDR1 is SNHLY and CDR2 is FYNNEI. The CDR3 spells CASRAGTDLYGYTF. In DNA, the CDR3 is TGTGCCAGCAGGGCCGGGACAGACCTATATGGCTACACCTTC.

This clone was seen a handful of times. The gene calls are TRBV28 and TRBJ1-5, with D tentatively TRBD1 (5 bases). This CDR3 has 16 amino acids. V lost 4 bases, J lost 0 bases, and 13 bases lay in between. The germline gives CDR1 MDHEN, CDR2 SYDVKM. The CDR3 bases are TGTGCCAGCAGTTCTTGGGGCAGGTCTAGCAATCAGCCCCAGCATTTT. Translating gives CASSSWGRSSNQPQHF.

This chain uses TRBV3-1 (or the pseudogene TRBV3-2) with TRBJ1-1; D is unresolved. Germline values: CDR1 LGHDT, CDR2 YNNKEL (reference sequence). Trimming took 8 bases from V and 1 from J, leaving 17 bases between them. The CDR3 length is 15 residues. CDR3 DNA sequence: TGTGCCAGCGCGACCTTTGGGCGGGGGAACACTGAAGCTTTCTTT. Amino acid sequence: CASATFGRGNTEAFF.

V usage is TRBV30 and J usage is TRBJ2-2, with 9 bases lining up with TRBD1. V shed 2 bases, J shed 6 bases, and the junction held 7 bases outside the gene matches. The germline V gene encodes CDR1 GTSNPN and CDR2 SVGIG (reference sequence). The CDR3 runs to 15 residues. The CDR3 DNA follows: TGTGCCTGGAGTCGAGGGACAGGGAATGCCGGGGAGCTGTTTTTT. Residues: CAWSRGTGNAGELFF. The full variable domain, in which reference TRBV30 and TRBJ2-2 provide the parts outside the CDR3, is SQTIHQWPATLVQPVGSPLSLECTVEGTSNPNLYWYRQAAGRGLQLLFYSVGIGQISSEVPQNLSASRPQDRQFILSSKKLLLSDSGFYLCAWSRGTGNAGELFFGEGSRLTVL.

This clone was detected only once. This rearrangement joins TRBV30 to TRBJ1-6, with D uncertain. V lost 2 bases to trimming and J lost 10 bases, with 15 bases between them. The length of the CDR3 is 14 residues. Germline V gene data show CDR1 as GTSNPN and CDR2 as SVGIG (reference sequence). CDR3 DNA sequence: TGTGCCTGGAGTTCGGGAGACTTAGGCTCACCCCTCCACTTT. This encodes CAWSSGDLGSPLHF. Filled out from reference TRBV30 and TRBJ1-6, the complete variable domain reads SQTIHQWPATLVQPVGSPLSLECTVEGTSNPNLYWYRQAAGRGLQLLFYSVGIGQISSEVPQNLSASRPQDRQFILSSKKLLLSDSGFYLCAWSSGDLGSPLHFGNGTRLTVT.

The rearrangement links TRBV29-1 to TRBJ1-6, with 10 bases aligning to TRBD1. This CDR3 comprises 14 residues. Germline CDR1 SQVTM, CDR2 ANQGSEA. J was trimmed by 6 bases and V by 5 bases; bases with no gene match: 4. The CDR3 here is CSVSGTGVNSPLHF. The CDR3, as DNA: TGCAGCGTTTCCGGGACAGGGGTTAATTCACCCCTCCACTTT.

The V and J genes are TRBV5-4 and TRBJ2-3; D ambiguous. Deletions cut 4 bases from V and 0 bases from J, with 3 bases between. The germline V gene has CDR1 SGHNT and CDR2 YYREEE (reference sequence). This CDR3 spans 12 amino acids. CDR3 nucleotide sequence: TGTGCCAGCAGCCCAAGCACAGATACGCAGTATTTT. Translation gives CASSPSTDTQYF.

This clone was counted a single time. The chain has TRBV6-5 and TRBJ2-7; 8 positions match TRBD1. Germline CDR1 is MNHEY and CDR2 is SVGAGI. V trimming: 6 bases; J trimming: 2 bases; junction bases outside the gene matches: 9. The CDR3 contains 15 residues. CDR3 residues: CASSRGTGDTYEQYF. CDR3 DNA: TGTGCCAGCAGCCGCGGGACAGGCGATACCTACGAGCAGTACTTC.

V is TRBV27 and J is TRBJ2-2; 10 nucleotides align to TRBD2. Looked up from germline, CDR1 is MNHEY and CDR2 is SMNVEV (reference sequence). The CDR3 is 15 amino acids. The J segment lost 3 bases and the V segment lost 6 bases, leaving 4 bases of the junction unmatched. This CDR3 is CASSLAGADTGELFF. CDR3 in DNA: TGTGCCAGCAGCCTAGCGGGGGCCGACACCGGGGAGCTGTTTTTT.

The rearrangement uses TRBV2 and TRBJ2-5; D is perhaps TRBD1 (6 bases). The V end was cut by 7 bases, the J end by 1 base, with 16 bases between. The CDR3 contains 15 residues. Germline CDR1 SNHLY, CDR2 FYNNEI. The CDR3 nucleotides read TGTGCCAGCAAGTTAGAGGGGGACCTCCAAGAGACCCAGTACTTC. Encoded protein: CASKLEGDLQETQYF.

The chain is built from TRBV28 and TRBJ1-2; TRBD1 matches 8 bases. With V trimmed by 3 bases and J by 11 bases, 8 bases remained unmatched. The CDR3 is 13 residues long. From germline, CDR1 is MDHEN and CDR2 SYDVKM. DNA of the CDR3: TGTGCCAGCAGTTTCCAGGGGGCGTCGAGGTACACCTTC. Its translation: CASSFQGASRYTF.

This clone was seen once. The V call is TRBV30, the J call TRBJ2-7, with 7 bases matching TRBD1. The V gene end was trimmed by 0 bases and the J gene end by 2 bases; junction bases not matched to a gene: 7. Germline V gene data show CDR1 as GTSNPN and CDR2 as SVGIG (reference sequence). This CDR3 contains 15 residues. The CDR3 here is CAWSVLETGPYEQYF. For the CDR3, the DNA is TGTGCCTGGAGTGTACTTGAGACAGGGCCCTACGAGCAGTACTTC.

This chain connects TRBV2 to TRBJ1-1, with D maybe TRBD1 (5 bases). Germline V gene data show CDR1 as SNHLY and CDR2 as FYNNEI. V dropped 6 bases and J dropped 4 bases, with 15 bases sitting between them. The CDR3 spans 14 residues. The CDR3 region has the DNA TGTGCCAGCAGCTCACAGGTTATCGGCACTGAAGCTTTCTTT. As protein: CASSSQVIGTEAFF.

V and J are TRBV21-1 and TRBJ2-7; TRBD2, the table's D call, was not compared with the DNA. TRBV21-1 is noted as a pseudogene. The CDR3 covers 20 residues. The CDR3: CASSKAPVGLTYDGSDEQYF. CDR3 sequence (DNA): TGTGCCAGCAGCAAAGCGCCCGTAGGCCTTACATACGACGGGAGTGACGAGCAGTACTTC.

The chain employs TRBV11-2 and TRBJ1-1; D is perhaps TRBD1 (6 bases). Germline CDR1 SGHAT, CDR2 FQNNGV. V lost 0 bases, J lost 4 bases, and 12 bases lay in between. The CDR3 contains 15 residues. This CDR3 reads CASSLDWGGPTEAFF. The CDR3 DNA sequence: TGTGCCAGCAGCTTAGATTGGGGGGGGCCCACTGAAGCTTTCTTT.

This sequence joins TRBV6-5 and TRBJ1-1; 8 bases map to TRBD1. CDR3 length: 15 amino acids. Losses at the gene ends were 1 base for V and 5 bases for J; bases not matched to a gene: 6. CDR1 MNHEY and CDR2 SVGAGI come from the germline V gene. The CDR3 coding sequence is TGTGCCAGCAGTTACTTACAGGGGGTAGGGACTGAAGCTTTCTTT. Protein: CASSYLQGVGTEAFF.

Written as DNA, the CDR3 is TGTGCCAGCAGTGAAGGTTGGGCAGGGACTGAAGCTTTCTTT. Translation: CASSEGWAGTEAFF. The V and J genes are TRBV6-1 and TRBJ1-1, with D perhaps TRBD1 (5 bases). The ends were cut back, 1 base at V and 5 bases at J, with 11 bases in the middle. The CDR3 is 14 amino acids. CDR1 and CDR2 from the germline V gene are MNHNS and SASEGT.

The rearrangement joins TRBV2 to TRBJ2-5; 12 positions agree with TRBD1. The CDR3 runs to 17 residues. V dropped 5 bases and J dropped 2; count of bases not matched to a gene: 9. The germline CDR1 and CDR2 sequences are SNHLY and FYNNEI. Here the CDR3 reads CASSLGTGGARQETQYF. CDR3 bases: TGTGCCAGCAGTCTCGGGACAGGGGGCGCGCGGCAAGAGACCCAGTACTTC.

The chain has TRBV7-2 and TRBJ2-3, with D maybe TRBD1 (5 bases). The germline gives CDR1 SGHTA, CDR2 FQGNSA. CDR3 length: 15 amino acids. The V and J ends lost 5 bases and 6 bases respectively, with 18 bases between them. The CDR3 sequence: CASSPSRVSRDTQYF. The CDR3, as DNA: TGTGCCAGCAGCCCGAGCAGGGTGAGTCGGGATACGCAGTATTTT.

The V call is TRBV6-1, the J call TRBJ1-1, with D possibly being TRBD1 (6 bases). V lost 2 bases and J lost 6, with 10 bases in between. The length of the CDR3 is 13 residues. Germline V gives CDR1 MNHNS, CDR2 SASEGT. Written as DNA, the CDR3 is TGTGCCAGCAGTGAAACAGGGAAGGCTGAAGCTTTCTTT. It translates to CASSETGKAEAFF.

The V and J genes are TRBV5-8 and TRBJ1-1, with 9 bases matching TRBD1. Trimming took 4 bases from V and 11 from J; bases not matched to a gene: 3. The CDR3 consists of 11 residues. Germline V gene data show CDR1 as SGHTS and CDR2 as YDEGEE. CDR3 in DNA: TGTGCCAGCAGCCCTGACAGGGGGGCTTTCTTT. It codes for CASSPDRGAFF.

The chain links TRBV10-2 to TRBJ1-1, with D possibly TRBD1 on 5 matching bases. This CDR3 has 13 residues. CDR1 is WSHSY, CDR2 SAAADI, per germline. V was shortened by 7 bases and J by 1 base, with 10 bases between the two germline ends. For the CDR3, the DNA is TGCGCCAGCATGCGAACAGGGAACACTGAAGCTTTCTTT. Its translation is CASMRTGNTEAFF.

The rearrangement links TRBV6-1 to TRBJ1-5; TRBD1 might be the D (5 bases). CDR3 size: 14 residues. V lost 7 bases and J lost 2, with 12 bases in between. Germline loops: CDR1 MNHNS, CDR2 SASEGT. The CDR3 region has the DNA TGTGCCAGCACTCCATGGGGCGGCAATCAGCCCCAGCATTTT. This codes for CASTPWGGNQPQHF.